This TCR beta chain was identified in a study of CD8 T cells in Susac syndrome (dated by TCRdb to the late 2010s). Turning to the overall study: Repertoire sequencing was used to test whether CD8+ T cell activation and differentiation in Susac syndrome was antigen driven.

In regard to this clonotype: Its antigen is currently not known. Base-call qualities are not available, and no considerably larger clone is one nucleotide away.

According to the germline V gene, CDR1 reads ENHRY and CDR2 reads SYGVKD. The CDR3, from cysteine to phenylalanine, totals 13 residues. The sequence is cut down to CDR3 DNA, 39 bases in frame from base 1. V is reduced by 2 bases and J by 1 base, leaving a spacing of 5 bases between them. The study at large found these results: The number of individuals in the TCR sequencing and HLA analysis was acknowledged as relatively small.

RNA was extracted with the RNeasy kit and about 0.5 to 1 ug was reverse transcribed using random hexamers. The immunoSEQ multiplex PCR assay, covering 54 Vbeta and 13 Jbeta segments, was used to amplify TCR beta CDR3 regions. To correct PCR amplification bias, a synthetic template baseline was used for both primer optimization and computational correction. From the authors' description of their analysis: Reads were assigned to V, D and J genes according to IMGT and analyzed in immunoSEQ Analyzer, with only productive sequences retained. Clonality was computed as one minus Shannon entropy normalized by log2 of the number of productive unique sequences. For each patient and control, public and private clones were evaluated within the 100 most prevalent clones. Clones were defined as Susac-specific if absent from the healthy and MS cohorts, from 900 to 1,200 published viral clones and from other ImmuneACCESS disease sequences. TCRdb applied fastp at Q25 and MiXCR to the public reads, then kept only in-frame beta chains. All rows with the same CDR3 protein become a single entry with the most common DNA and genes. The V and J calls shown here were made by TCRdb, not taken from the authors' results. This sample gives some 120,000 distinct CDR3 sequences in total; 90% to 95% of them show up just once. The ten largest make up more than 0.095% of the sample.

Peripheral blood CD8+ and CD4+ T cells from healthy donors, Susac syndrome patients and multiple sclerosis patients were profiled using high-throughput TCR beta sequencing. The healthy donors served as controls matched for age and sex. CD8+ TEMRA cells were enriched by FACS, while bulk CD8+ and CD4+ T cells were purified by magnetic negative isolation. Blood was collected in EDTA tubes and processed within 24 hours, with PBMCs isolated through density gradient centrifugation. PBMCs destined for TCR sequencing were cryopreserved in liquid nitrogen and later thawed in a 37 °C water bath. The sorted or isolated CD4+, CD8+ and CD8+ TEMRA cells had a purity of 90% or higher.

Sequences were obtained from CD4+ T cells from PBMCs. The TCR was taken from a human donor in good health. The rearranged chain carries TRBV10-3 and TRBJ1-1; TRBD1 is a possible D gene, resting on 5 matching bases. The CDR3 amino acid sequence is: CAISETGNTEAFF. The sequenced DNA is TGTGCCATCAGTGAGACAGGGAACACTGAAGCTTTCTTT.